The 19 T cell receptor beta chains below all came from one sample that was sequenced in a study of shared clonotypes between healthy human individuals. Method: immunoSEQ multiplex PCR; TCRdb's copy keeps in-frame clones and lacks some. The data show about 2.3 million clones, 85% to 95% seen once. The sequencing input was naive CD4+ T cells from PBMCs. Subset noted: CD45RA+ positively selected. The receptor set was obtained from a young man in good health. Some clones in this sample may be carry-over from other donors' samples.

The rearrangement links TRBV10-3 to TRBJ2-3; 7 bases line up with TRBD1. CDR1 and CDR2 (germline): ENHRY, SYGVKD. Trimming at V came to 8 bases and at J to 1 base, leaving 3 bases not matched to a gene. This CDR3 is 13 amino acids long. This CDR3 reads CAIAQGGTDTQYF. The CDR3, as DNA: TGTGCCATCGCCCAGGGGGGCACAGATACGCAGTATTTT.

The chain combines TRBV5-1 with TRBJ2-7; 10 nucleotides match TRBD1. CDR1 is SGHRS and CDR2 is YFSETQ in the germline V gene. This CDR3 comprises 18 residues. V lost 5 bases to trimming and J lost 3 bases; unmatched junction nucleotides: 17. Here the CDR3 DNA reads TGCGCCAGCAGACTTGGGGGACAGGGGTCACTCGGCGGCTACGAGCAGTACTTC. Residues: CASRLGGQGSLGGYEQYF.

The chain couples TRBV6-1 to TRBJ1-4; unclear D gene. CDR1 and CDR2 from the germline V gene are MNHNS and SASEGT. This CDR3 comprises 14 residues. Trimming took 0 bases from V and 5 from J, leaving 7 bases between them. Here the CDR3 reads CASSEALGNEKLFF. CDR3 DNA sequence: TGTGCCAGCAGTGAAGCGCTCGGGAATGAAAAACTGTTTTTT.

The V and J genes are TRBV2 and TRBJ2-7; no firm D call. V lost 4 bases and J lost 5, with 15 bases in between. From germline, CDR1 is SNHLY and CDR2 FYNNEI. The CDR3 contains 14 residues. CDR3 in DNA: TGTGCCAGCAGTGGACACTCAACGGTCGACGAGCAGTACTTC. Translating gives CASSGHSTVDEQYF. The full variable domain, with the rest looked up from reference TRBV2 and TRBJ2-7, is EPEVTQTPSHQVTQMGQEVILRCVPISNHLYFYWYRQILGQKVEFLVSFYNNEISEKSEIFDDQFSVERPDGSNFTLKIRSTKLEDSAMYFCASSGHSTVDEQYFGPGTRLTVT.

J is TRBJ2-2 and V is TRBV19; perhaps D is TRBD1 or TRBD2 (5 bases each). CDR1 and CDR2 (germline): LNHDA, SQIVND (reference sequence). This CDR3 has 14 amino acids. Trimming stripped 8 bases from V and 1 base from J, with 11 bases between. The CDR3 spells CASRWGMNTGELFF. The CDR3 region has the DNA TGTGCCAGTCGCTGGGGGATGAACACCGGGGAGCTGTTTTTT.

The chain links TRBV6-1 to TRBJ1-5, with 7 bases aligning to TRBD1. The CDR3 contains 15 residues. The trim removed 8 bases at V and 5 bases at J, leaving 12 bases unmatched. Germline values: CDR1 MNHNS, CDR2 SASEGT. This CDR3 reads CASGRSTGDYQPQHF. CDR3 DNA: TGTGCCAGCGGGAGGAGCACAGGGGATTATCAGCCCCAGCATTTT.

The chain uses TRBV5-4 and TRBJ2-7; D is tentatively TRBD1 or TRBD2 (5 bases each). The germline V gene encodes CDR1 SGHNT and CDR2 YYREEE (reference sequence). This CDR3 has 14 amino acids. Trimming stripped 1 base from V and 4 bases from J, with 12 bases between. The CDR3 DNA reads TGTGCCAGCAGCTTGTTTGACAGCGGATACGAGCAGTACTTC. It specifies CASSLFDSGYEQYF.

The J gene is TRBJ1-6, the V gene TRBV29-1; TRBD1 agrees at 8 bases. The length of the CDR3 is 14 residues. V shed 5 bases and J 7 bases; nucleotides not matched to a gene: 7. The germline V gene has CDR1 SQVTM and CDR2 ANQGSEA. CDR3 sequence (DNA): TGCAGCGTTCGGCAGGGGGCGGAAAATTCACCCCTCCACTTT. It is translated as CSVRQGAENSPLHF.

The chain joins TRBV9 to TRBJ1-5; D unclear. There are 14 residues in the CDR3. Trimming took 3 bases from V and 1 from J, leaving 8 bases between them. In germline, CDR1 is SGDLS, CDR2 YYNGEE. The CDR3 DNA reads TGTGCCAGCAGCGCTCACAGAAGCAATCAGCCCCAGCATTTT. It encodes CASSAHRSNQPQHF.

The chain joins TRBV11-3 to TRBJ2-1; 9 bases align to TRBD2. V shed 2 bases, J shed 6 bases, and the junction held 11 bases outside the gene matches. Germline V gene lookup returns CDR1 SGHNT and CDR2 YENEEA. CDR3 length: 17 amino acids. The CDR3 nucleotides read TGTGCCAGCAGCTTACCAAGGGGTAGCGGGAGTCCCAATGAGCAGTTCTTC. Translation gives CASSLPRGSGSPNEQFF.

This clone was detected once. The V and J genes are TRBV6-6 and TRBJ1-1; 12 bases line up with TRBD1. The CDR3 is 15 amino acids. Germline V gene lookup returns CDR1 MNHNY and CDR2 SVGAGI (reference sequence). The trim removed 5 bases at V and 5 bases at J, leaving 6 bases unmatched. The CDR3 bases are TGTGCCAGCAGTCCCGGGACAGGGGGCAGGACTGAAGCTTTCTTT. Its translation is CASSPGTGGRTEAFF.

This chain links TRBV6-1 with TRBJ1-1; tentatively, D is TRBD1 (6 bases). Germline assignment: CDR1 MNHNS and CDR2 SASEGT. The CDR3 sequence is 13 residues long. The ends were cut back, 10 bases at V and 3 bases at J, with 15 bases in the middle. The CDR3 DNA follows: TGTGCCACCCGAGGGGGGTCTGACACTGAAGCTTTCTTT. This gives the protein CATRGGSDTEAFF.

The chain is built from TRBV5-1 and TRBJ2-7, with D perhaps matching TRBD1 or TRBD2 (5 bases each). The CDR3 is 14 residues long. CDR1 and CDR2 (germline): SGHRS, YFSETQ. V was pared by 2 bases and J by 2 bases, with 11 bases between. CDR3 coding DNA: TGCGCCAGCAGCTTCCGGGACGCCACCTACGAGCAGTACTTC. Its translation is CASSFRDATYEQYF.

CDR3 residues: CATSREAGYEQYF. CDR3 DNA sequence: TGTGCCACCAGCAGAGAGGCAGGCTACGAGCAGTACTTC. The chain links TRBV15 to TRBJ2-7; D is unclear. CDR1 and CDR2 (germline): LNHNV, YYDKDF (reference sequence). Trimming took off 0 bases at V and 3 bases at J, with 6 bases between the two ends. The CDR3 length is 13 residues.

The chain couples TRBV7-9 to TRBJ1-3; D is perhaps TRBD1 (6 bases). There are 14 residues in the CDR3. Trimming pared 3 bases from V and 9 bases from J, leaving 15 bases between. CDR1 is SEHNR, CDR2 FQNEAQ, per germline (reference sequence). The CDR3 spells CASSFGQSPGTIYF. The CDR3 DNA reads TGTGCCAGCAGCTTCGGACAGTCCCCAGGCACCATATATTTT.

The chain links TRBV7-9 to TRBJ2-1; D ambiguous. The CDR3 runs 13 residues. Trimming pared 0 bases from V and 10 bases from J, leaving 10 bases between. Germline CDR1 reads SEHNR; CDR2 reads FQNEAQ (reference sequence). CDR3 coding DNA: TGTGCCAGCAGCTTAGCACAGTCTATGGAGCAGTTCTTC. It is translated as CASSLAQSMEQFF.

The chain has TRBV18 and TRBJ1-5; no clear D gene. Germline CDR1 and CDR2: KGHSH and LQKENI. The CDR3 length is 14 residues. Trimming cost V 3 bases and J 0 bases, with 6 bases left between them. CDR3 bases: TGTGCCAGCTCACCTCGAATTAGCAATCAGCCCCAGCATTTT. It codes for CASSPRISNQPQHF.

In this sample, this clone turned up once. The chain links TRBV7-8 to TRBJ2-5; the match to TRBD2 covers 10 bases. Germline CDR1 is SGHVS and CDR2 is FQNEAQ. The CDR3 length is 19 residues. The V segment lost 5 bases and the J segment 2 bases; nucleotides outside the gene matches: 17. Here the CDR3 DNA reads TGTGCCAGCAGCCACTGGTCCGGGACTAGCGCTTTGAAACAAGAGACCCAGTACTTC. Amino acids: CASSHWSGTSALKQETQYF.

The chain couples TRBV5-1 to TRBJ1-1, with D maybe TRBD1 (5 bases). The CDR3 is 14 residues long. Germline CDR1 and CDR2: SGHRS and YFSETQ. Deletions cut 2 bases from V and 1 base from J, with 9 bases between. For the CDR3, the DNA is TGCGCCAGCAGCTTTGGCAGGGAGAACACTGAAGCTTTCTTT. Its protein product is CASSFGRENTEAFF.